Below are 22 T cell receptor beta chains sequenced from a single sample in a study of blood T cell repertoires in COVID-19. Assay: immunoSEQ multiplex PCR; the TCRdb copy retains only in-frame clones and omits some. This table holds about 160,000 clones, about 85% found once. The material sequenced was peripheral blood. All receptors derive from a human donor with acute or convalescent COVID-19. The donor label of this sample is uncertain.

V usage is TRBV6-2 or TRBV6-3 and J usage is TRBJ2-6; TRBD1 agrees at 10 bases. Germline-derived CDR1 and CDR2 are MNHEY and SVGEGT. V lost 2 bases and J lost 1; bases outside the gene matches: 5. The CDR3 loop spans 18 amino acids. CDR3 in DNA: TGTGCCAGCAGTTACCGGACAGGGGGAGTTTCTGGGGCCAACGTCCTGACTTTC. This encodes CASSYRTGGVSGANVLTF.

The rearrangement joins TRBV11-3 to TRBJ1-2, with D maybe TRBD1 (6 bases). This CDR3 contains 12 residues. CDR1 is SGHNT and CDR2 is YENEEA in the germline V gene. Between the trimmed V and J ends, which lost 5 bases and 5 bases, there was a span of 9 bases. As DNA, the CDR3 is TGTGCCAGCAGCCCCGGGACATATGGCTACACCTTC. This sequence encodes CASSPGTYGYTF.

The rearrangement uses TRBV5-4 and TRBJ2-5; TRBD1 matches at 9 bases. V lost 4 bases and J lost 5; bases outside the gene matches: 3. Per germline, CDR1 SGHNT and CDR2 YYREEE (reference sequence). The CDR3 is 13 amino acids. CDR3 sequence: CASSRDRDETQYF. The CDR3 DNA sequence: TGTGCCAGCAGCCGGGACAGGGATGAGACCCAGTACTTC.

The J gene is TRBJ2-1, the V gene TRBV14, with TRBD1 as a possible D gene (6 bases). CDR3 size: 16 residues. Trimming cost V 1 base and J 4 bases, with 14 bases left between them. The V gene's germline CDR1 is SGHDN and CDR2 FVKESK. Here the CDR3 reads CASSQVFGTSYNEQFF. CDR3 bases: TGTGCCAGCAGCCAAGTCTTCGGGACATCTTACAATGAGCAGTTCTTC.

The chain employs TRBV7-2 and TRBJ2-1; 15 nucleotides align to TRBD2. Per the germline V gene, CDR1 is SGHTA and CDR2 is FQGNSA. This CDR3 is built from 16 residues. Trimming took 3 bases from V and 6 from J; bases not matched to a gene: 3. The chain's CDR3 is CASSFGLAGGLNEQFF. The CDR3 DNA reads as TGTGCCAGCAGCTTTGGACTAGCGGGGGGGCTCAATGAGCAGTTCTTC.

Only one count was recorded for this clone. J is TRBJ2-3 and V is TRBV19; 10 bases fit TRBD1. The CDR3 runs 18 residues. The V gene's germline CDR1 is LNHDA and CDR2 SQIVND (reference sequence). With V trimmed by 5 bases and J by 6 bases, 17 bases remained unmatched. The CDR3: CASSRDRGSQGYKDTQYF. The CDR3 bases are TGTGCCAGTAGTCGGGACAGGGGTTCGCAAGGGTATAAGGATACGCAGTATTTT.

This clone was observed a handful of times. The chain employs TRBV30 and TRBJ1-3; 9 positions agree with TRBD1. Germline V CDR1 and CDR2: GTSNPN, SVGIG (reference sequence). Losses at the gene ends were 2 bases for V and 9 bases for J; bases not matched to a gene: 8. The CDR3 sequence is 14 residues long. CDR3 sequence: CAWSRTGDGGTIYF. The CDR3 DNA follows: TGTGCCTGGAGTCGGACAGGGGATGGCGGCACCATATATTTT.

This clone showed up just once. CDR3 sequence (DNA): TGCAGCGGCAAGGACAGGGCCTCCTACGAGCAGTACTTC. The encoded protein is CSGKDRASYEQYF. The rearrangement links TRBV29-1 to TRBJ2-7; TRBD1 aligns across 8 bases. V dropped 7 bases and J dropped 0; count of bases not matched to a gene: 5. Germline loops: CDR1 SQVTM, CDR2 ANQGSEA. CDR3 length equals 13 residues.

The chain combines TRBV4-1 with TRBJ1-4; D uncertain. Germline assignment: CDR1 MGHRA and CDR2 YSYEKL. This CDR3 region has 17 residues. The V gene lost 0 bases and the J gene lost 8 bases, with 19 bases spanning the gap. Written as DNA, the CDR3 is TGCGCCAGCAGCCAAGATCGGACGACTACGTTTAGGGAAAAACTGTTTTTT. It translates to CASSQDRTTTFREKLFF.

This clone was recorded a few times. This chain links TRBV5-4 with TRBJ1-4, with D tentatively TRBD1 (6 bases). The CDR3 loop spans 15 amino acids. V lost 2 bases to trimming and J lost 10 bases, with 18 bases between them. CDR1 and CDR2 (germline): SGHNT, YYREEE (reference sequence). The CDR3 sequence is CASSFTGHPVGKLFF. Here the CDR3 DNA reads TGTGCCAGCAGCTTTACGGGACACCCTGTCGGAAAACTGTTTTTT. The whole variable domain, remainder taken from reference TRBV5-4 and TRBJ1-4, is ETGVTQSPTHLIKTRGQQVTLRCSSQSGHNTVSWYQQALGQGPQFIFQYYREEENGRGNFPPRFSGLQFPNYSSELNVNALELDDSALYLCASSFTGHPVGKLFFGSGTQLSVL.

This clone was seen a handful of times. This chain links TRBV3-1 (or the pseudogene TRBV3-2) with TRBJ1-5, with a weak D call TRBD1 (5 bases). The germline V and J ends were trimmed by 4 bases and 2 bases, with 12 bases remaining between them. CDR1 and CDR2 from the germline V gene are LGHDT and YNNKEL (reference sequence). The CDR3 loop spans 15 amino acids. The DNA of the CDR3 is TGTGCCAGCAGCCTCAGTGCGGGGGGCAATCAGCCCCAGCATTTT. As protein: CASSLSAGGNQPQHF.

The V gene is TRBV6-5, the J gene TRBJ2-7; a possible D gene is TRBD1 (6 bases). The CDR3 has 15 amino acids. V was pared by 0 bases and J by 2 bases, with 11 bases between. Germline CDR1 MNHEY, CDR2 SVGAGI. CDR3 coding DNA: TGTGCCAGCAGTTACTCGGGCAGGGGACCCTACGAGCAGTACTTC. Its translation: CASSYSGRGPYEQYF.

The CDR3 DNA is TGCGCCAGCAGCCAAGTCCAAGGGGGGGATGGCTATGGCTACACCTTC. The encoded protein is CASSQVQGGDGYGYTF. J is TRBJ1-2 and V is TRBV4-1; perhaps TRBD1 as D (6 bases). Germline V gene data show CDR1 as MGHRA and CDR2 as YSYEKL. Deletions cut 1 base from V and 4 bases from J, with 16 bases between. The CDR3 totals 16 residues.

This sequence joins TRBV15 and TRBJ1-1, with D uncertain. This CDR3 contains 13 residues. The V end was cut by 1 base, the J end by 4 bases, with 7 bases between. CDR1 and CDR2 from the germline V gene are LNHNV and YYDKDF (reference sequence). CDR3 nucleotides: TGTGCCACCAGCAGAGCGGTGATCACTGAAGCTTTCTTT. It specifies CATSRAVITEAFF.

CDR3 sequence: CASSHRQGAPNEKLFF. DNA of the CDR3: TGTGCCAGCAGCCACCGACAGGGAGCCCCTAATGAAAAACTGTTTTTT. The gene calls are TRBV3-1 (or the pseudogene TRBV3-2) and TRBJ1-4; 7 bases are a match to TRBD1. Losses at the gene ends were 3 bases for V and 3 bases for J; bases not matched to a gene: 7. The CDR3 extends over 16 amino acids. Germline V CDR1 and CDR2: LGHDT, YNNKEL (reference sequence).

The chain combines TRBV4-3 with TRBJ2-2; D is possibly TRBD1 (5 bases). The ends were cut back, 2 bases at V and 1 base at J, with 8 bases in the middle. The CDR3 length is 15 residues. Germline lookup yields CDR1 LGHNA and CDR2 YSLEER. The CDR3: CASSQNTGNTGELFF. CDR3 nucleotide sequence: TGCGCCAGCAGCCAAAATACAGGGAACACCGGGGAGCTGTTTTTT.

The genes are TRBV29-1 and TRBJ1-2; 9 bases agree with TRBD1. Germline lookup yields CDR1 SQVTM and CDR2 ANQGSEA. The CDR3 is 14 amino acids. With 0 bases clipped from V and 8 bases from J, the junction kept 7 bases outside the gene matches. The CDR3 protein is CSVEDRDRASGYTF. Written as DNA, the CDR3 is TGCAGCGTTGAAGATCGGGACAGGGCCTCCGGCTACACCTTC.

The genes are TRBV9 and TRBJ1-3; no reliable D call. CDR3 length: 16 residues. Germline V gene lookup returns CDR1 SGDLS and CDR2 YYNGEE. Trimming removed 0 bases from V and 7 bases from J, with 17 bases in between. Here the CDR3 reads CASSVDGGTAGNTIYF. In DNA, the CDR3 is TGTGCCAGCAGCGTAGATGGAGGAACCGCCGGGAACACCATATATTTT. The full variable domain, completed using reference TRBV9 and TRBJ1-3, is DSGVTQTPKHLITATGQRVTLRCSPRSGDLSVYWYQQSLDQGLQFLIQYYNGEERAKGNILERFSAQQFPDLHSELNLSSLELGDSALYFCASSVDGGTAGNTIYFGEGSWLTVV.

This clone was found once. This chain uses TRBV7-9 with TRBJ1-6, with D unresolved. This CDR3 is 14 amino acids long. V was shortened by 2 bases and J by 8 bases, with 10 bases between the two germline ends. Germline assignment: CDR1 SEHNR and CDR2 FQNEAQ (reference sequence). The CDR3 DNA is TGTGCCAGCAGCTTACAAGGGCGGGATTCACCCCTCCACTTT. It translates to CASSLQGRDSPLHF.

The chain has TRBV21-1 and TRBJ1-2. TRBV21-1 corresponds to a pseudogene. This CDR3 has 15 amino acids. CDR3 loop: CASSKSGGLGYGYTF. In nucleotides, the CDR3 is TGTGCCAGCAGCAAAAGCGGGGGGCTAGGCTATGGCTACACCTTC.

The chain recombines TRBV6-5 with TRBJ2-1; weak D call: TRBD1 (5 bases). The length of the CDR3 is 15 residues. Looked up from germline, CDR1 is MNHEY and CDR2 is SVGAGI. V lost 6 bases, J lost 2 bases, and 14 bases lay in between. CDR3 loop: CASRLQVDTYNEQFF. CDR3 DNA: TGTGCCAGCAGGCTACAGGTTGATACCTACAATGAGCAGTTCTTC.

The chain has TRBV19 and TRBJ1-3, with TRBD1 matching 8 bases. The CDR3 covers 15 residues. With 6 bases clipped from V and 4 bases from J, the junction kept 8 bases outside the gene matches. Germline lookup yields CDR1 LNHDA and CDR2 SQIVND (reference sequence). CDR3 nucleotides: TGTGCCAGTAGCAAGGACAGGGTAAAAGGAAACACCATATATTTT. It encodes CASSKDRVKGNTIYF.